A selection of T cell receptor beta chains follows, all from one sample in a study of T cells in Graves' hyperthyroidism and ophthalmopathy. TCRdb used MiXCR to reprocess the multiplex PCR reads, holding one entry per CDR3 protein. Of hundreds of thousands of distinct CDR3 sequences listed, under 15% were seen once; the top ten hold 3.5% to 4.5%. The sequencing sample was made of blood. The receptors shown here come from a woman aged 40-49 years with Graves' ophthalmopathy. Each CDR3 is given with its conserved first and last residue. D genes are given only for firm matches. The size entry is marked missing in some rows and otherwise reads once, few, many or a size class.

V,D,size,J,DNA,CDR3
TRBV30,NA,NA,TRBJ1-6,TGTGCCTGGAGTGTGGAGGGAAATTCACCCCTCCACTTT,CAWSVEGNSPLHF
TRBV29-1,TRBD1,many,TRBJ1-1,TGCAGCACAGGGGCCATGAACACTGAAGCTTTCTTT,CSTGAMNTEAFF
TRBV19,NA,many,TRBJ2-7,TGTGCCAGTAGTATTTCATCAATCTCCTACGAGCAGTACTTC,CASSISSISYEQYF
TRBV27,NA,many,TRBJ1-1,TGTGCCAGCAGTTTACGGGGGGCCACTGAAGCTTTCTTT,CASSLRGATEAFF
TRBV12-3/TRBV12-4,TRBD1,many,TRBJ1-5,TGTGCCAGCAGGCCCCGGGACAGAGGTAAAATATACAATCAGCCCCAGCATTTT,CASRPRDRGKIYNQPQHF
TRBV3-1,NA,NA,TRBJ2-7,TGTGCCAGCAGCCCAACTGCCCTGGGGGCCGAGCAGTACTTC,CASSPTALGAEQYF
TRBV10-3,TRBD1,many,TRBJ1-2,TGTGCCGCCCGCGGGACAGGGGAGGCCTATGGCTACACCTTC,CAARGTGEAYGYTF
TRBV6-1,NA,many,TRBJ1-5,TGTGCCAGCAGTGAAGGCAGGTTCAGTAGCAATCAGCCCCAGCATTTT,CASSEGRFSSNQPQHF
TRBV12-3/TRBV12-4,TRBD1,many,TRBJ1-5,TGTGCCAGCAGTTCCGGGACAGGGCGGGTCGGGCAGCCCCAGCATTTT,CASSSGTGRVGQPQHF
TRBV9,NA,many,TRBJ2-6,TGTGCCAGCAGCGCAGGGTACCCTGGGGCCAACGTCCTGACTTTC,CASSAGYPGANVLTF
TRBV29-1,NA,many,TRBJ2-5,TGCAGCGTTGTAGGGCTAAGGGAGACCCAGTACTTC,CSVVGLRETQYF
TRBV5-1,NA,many,TRBJ2-7,TGCGCCAGCAGCACCGGAGGGGGAGGCGAGCAGTACTTC,CASSTGGGGEQYF
TRBV28,TRBD2,many,TRBJ2-7,TGTGCCAGCAGTTCAGCGGGGACTCCTACCTCCTACGAGCAGTACTTC,CASSSAGTPTSYEQYF
TRBV19,NA,many,TRBJ1-1,TGTGCCAGTAGTATTGAATCAAAGGTGGGGAACACTGAAGCTTTCTTT,CASSIESKVGNTEAFF
TRBV27,NA,many,TRBJ1-5,TGTGCCAGCAGTTACTATCCCAATCAGCCCCAGCATTTT,CASSYYPNQPQHF
TRBV7-2,TRBD2,many,TRBJ2-5,TGTGCCAGCAGCTTAGAGGCTAGCGGGAGTGGAGAGACCCAGTACTTC,CASSLEASGSGETQYF
TRBV7-8,NA,many,TRBJ2-7,TGTGCCAGCAGCAAGGGCGCCGAGCAGTACTTC,CASSKGAEQYF
TRBV28,NA,many,TRBJ2-7,TGTGCCAGCAGCCAAGAGGGTCCCTCCTACGAGCAGTACTTC,CASSQEGPSYEQYF
TRBV6-7,TRBD1,NA,TRBJ2-7,TGTGCCAGCAGTGAGGACAGGGGGCGATCCGAGCAGTACTTC,CASSEDRGRSEQYF
TRBV7-2,NA,NA,TRBJ2-7,TGTGCCAGCAGCTACCGACAAGAACAGGTCTACGAGCAGTACTTC,CASSYRQEQVYEQYF
TRBV6-5,NA,many,TRBJ2-7,TGTGCCAGCAGTCACCAGACCGGGACTCGCTACGAGCAGTACTTC,CASSHQTGTRYEQYF
TRBV11-1,TRBD2,many,TRBJ2-7,TGTGCCAGCAGCCCGACTAGCGGGGCCTCCTACGAGCAGTACTTC,CASSPTSGASYEQYF
TRBV2,NA,many,TRBJ2-2,TGTGCCAGCAGCTCAACTCCGGAATCGAACACCGGGGAGCTGTTTTTT,CASSSTPESNTGELFF
TRBV7-9,NA,NA,TRBJ2-5,TGTGCCAGCAGCCGCCCGGAGTCAGAGACCCAGTACTTC,CASSRPESETQYF
TRBV5-6,TRBD2,NA,TRBJ2-7,TGTGCCAGCAGCTTGGCCCCGGGACTAGCGGGAGGGCCGGTGTACGAGCAGTACTTC,CASSLAPGLAGGPVYEQYF
TRBV12-3/TRBV12-4,NA,many,TRBJ2-5,TGTGCCAGCAGTCTAACGACAGGCCAAGAGACCCAGTACTTC,CASSLTTGQETQYF
TRBV11-1,TRBD2,NA,TRBJ2-2,TGTGCCAGCGAAAAGGGACTAGCGGAGGCGAACACCGGGGAGCTGTTTTTT,CASEKGLAEANTGELFF
TRBV28,NA,many,TRBJ1-2,TGTGCCACTTACCTAGCTAACTATGGCTACACCTTC,CATYLANYGYTF
TRBV10-3,NA,NA,TRBJ2-7,TGTGCCATCGCGCCAGGTTTTCGGGACGAGCAGTACTTC,CAIAPGFRDEQYF
TRBV4-2,NA,many,TRBJ1-1,TGTGCCAGCAGCCAAGTGGGAGTCGAAGCTTTCTTT,CASSQVGVEAFF
TRBV27,TRBD2,many,TRBJ2-7,TGTGCCAGCAGCCAAGGGACTAGCGGGAACTCCTACGAGCAGTACTTC,CASSQGTSGNSYEQYF
TRBV7-6,NA,many,TRBJ2-5,TGTGCCAGCAGCTTAAGTCCCCAAGAGACCCAGTACTTC,CASSLSPQETQYF
TRBV11-2,NA,many,TRBJ2-6,TGTGCCAGCAGCTTTTTTGGGGGCGCTGGGGCCAACGTCCTGACTTTC,CASSFFGGAGANVLTF
TRBV28,TRBD2,few,TRBJ2-7,TGTGCCAGCAGCTCTAGCGGGAGACTCCCCTACGAGCAGTACTTC,CASSSSGRLPYEQYF
TRBV11-3,NA,few,TRBJ1-1,TGTGCCAGCAGCCCCAACGGAGCGTACACTGAAGCTTTCTTT,CASSPNGAYTEAFF
TRBV11-2,NA,many,TRBJ2-2,TGTGCCAGCAGCCCCAGTAGCGGAGCGAACACCGGGGAGCTGTTTTTT,CASSPSSGANTGELFF
TRBV27,NA,many,TRBJ2-7,TGTGCCAGCAGTTTAGAGGCGGGTTTCGAGCAGTACTTC,CASSLEAGFEQYF
TRBV7-3,NA,few,TRBJ2-4,TGTGCCAGCGGAACCTACCAACTCCTAGCCAAAAACATTCAGTACTTC,CASGTYQLLAKNIQYF
TRBV7-9,NA,many,TRBJ2-7,TGTGCCAGCAGCTTAGTCGGGTACTACGAGCAGTACTTC,CASSLVGYYEQYF
TRBV2,NA,many,TRBJ2-2,TGTGCCAGCAACACGGGAGGGGAGCTGTTTTTT,CASNTGGELFF
TRBV12-5,TRBD1,few,TRBJ1-2,TGTGCTAGTGGGTTGGGACAGCTTCATGGCTACACCTTC,CASGLGQLHGYTF
TRBV29-1,NA,few,TRBJ1-1,TGCAGCGTCGAGGACACTGAAGCTTTCTTT,CSVEDTEAFF